Listed here is a single TCR beta chain. This clone was counted a single time. Its target antigen remains unknown. Base qualities are not recorded, but no much larger clone differs from it by a single base. The CDR3 regions of human TCRbeta chains were analyzed by immunosequencing. The published analysis was carried out like this. Repertoire TCRs were checked for matches against a reference library of SARS-CoV-2-specific TCRs that had been generated using the MIRA antigen-specificity platform. Breadth meant the fraction of unique TCRs that were SARS-CoV-2-associated, whereas depth meant the fraction of total T cells that were SARS-CoV-2-associated. Using the MIRA data, each spike-specific TCR was mapped to the spike region that the TCR reacts to and placed in a CD4 or CD8 class. Log10-transformed breadth and depth values were compared by one-way ANOVA with Sidak's multiple comparisons tests. Held by TCRdb, this immuneACCESS table contains in-frame sequences only and omits some clones. Under half of the omission traces to an unresolved V gene where checked; the cause of the rest is unknown. D and trimming were read from the DNA, whereas the V and J calls and clone size are those reported in that table. In all, the sample holds approximately 170,000 clones, and 75% to 95% of those were seen once. Together, the top ten hold about 4.4% of the sample.

This sample stems from a study of T cell responses to AZD1222 COVID-19 vaccine (dated by TCRdb to the early 2020s). In the study overall: AZD1222 recipients with second doses at about 4 weeks or about 12 weeks were pooled, because spike-specific TCR depth and breadth did not differ between schedules. A total of 233 trial participants underwent TCR sequencing, of whom some 210 received two doses of AZD1222 and some 25 received two doses of the MenACWY control vaccine. Trial participants were enrolled by age into subgroups of 18-55, 56-69 and 70-plus years, and roughly 150, 30 and 60 TCR-sequenced participants, respectively, were included in these subgroups.

Reading from cysteine to phenylalanine, the CDR3 counts 15 amino acids. Here the CDR3 DNA is all that survives: 45 bases in frame from base 1. A distance of 23 bases separates the germline ends of V and J, which lose 7 bases and 8 bases respectively. The germline V gene sets CDR1 to MRHNA and CDR2 to SNTAGT. General conclusions and limits of the study: Because no samples from the day 14 peak response were available, repertoires could be characterized only after the peak T cell response. Vaccine-associated CD4 TCRs spanned the whole spike protein, with dominant responses in regions 160-218 and 743-854. Nearly half of unique spike-specific TCRs reportedly recognized epitopes outside regions mutated in the B.1.351 and B.1.1.7 variants. Spike-specific TCR breadth and depth rose significantly after two AZD1222 doses compared with day 0 and with MenACWY recipients. Participants were mostly white British and included more females than males, and it was suggested by the authors that clonal diversity may have been underestimated. In the small 56-69-year group, the increase in depth fell short of significance, most likely because of low power. Conclusions about previously exposed vaccinees were limited because only a handful of AZD1222 recipients were SARS-CoV-2 seropositive at baseline.

Reading the label with the study, this specimen's time point is: baseline before first vaccination. Vaccinee samples were obtained from the UK trials COV001 and COV002, which included a single-blind randomized controlled phase 2/3 trial of AZD1222 (ChAdOx1 nCoV-19) in healthy adults. For TCRbeta chain sequencing, PBMC samples were collected from trial participants at day 0 and at day 28 after the second dose. The sequences come from peripheral blood, collected on day 0 of AZD1222 vaccination. This receptor chain uses TRBV6-4 and TRBJ1-2; the D gene is possibly TRBD1, with 6 bases matching. This clonotype originated in an adult in good health. The CDR3 is CASMRRLGAEGGYTF. The DNA sequence is as follows: TGTGCCAGCATGCGGAGGTTGGGGGCGGAGGGCGGCTACACCTTC.